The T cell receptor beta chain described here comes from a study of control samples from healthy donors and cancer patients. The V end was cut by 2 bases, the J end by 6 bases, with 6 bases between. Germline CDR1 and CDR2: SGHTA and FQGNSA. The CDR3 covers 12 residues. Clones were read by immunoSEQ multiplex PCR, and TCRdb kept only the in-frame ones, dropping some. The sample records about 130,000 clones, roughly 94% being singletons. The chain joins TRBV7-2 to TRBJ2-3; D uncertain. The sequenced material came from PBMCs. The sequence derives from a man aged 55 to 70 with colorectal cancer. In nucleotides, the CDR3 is TGTGCCAGCAGCTTATTTACCGATACGCAGTATTTT. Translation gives CASSLFTDTQYF.